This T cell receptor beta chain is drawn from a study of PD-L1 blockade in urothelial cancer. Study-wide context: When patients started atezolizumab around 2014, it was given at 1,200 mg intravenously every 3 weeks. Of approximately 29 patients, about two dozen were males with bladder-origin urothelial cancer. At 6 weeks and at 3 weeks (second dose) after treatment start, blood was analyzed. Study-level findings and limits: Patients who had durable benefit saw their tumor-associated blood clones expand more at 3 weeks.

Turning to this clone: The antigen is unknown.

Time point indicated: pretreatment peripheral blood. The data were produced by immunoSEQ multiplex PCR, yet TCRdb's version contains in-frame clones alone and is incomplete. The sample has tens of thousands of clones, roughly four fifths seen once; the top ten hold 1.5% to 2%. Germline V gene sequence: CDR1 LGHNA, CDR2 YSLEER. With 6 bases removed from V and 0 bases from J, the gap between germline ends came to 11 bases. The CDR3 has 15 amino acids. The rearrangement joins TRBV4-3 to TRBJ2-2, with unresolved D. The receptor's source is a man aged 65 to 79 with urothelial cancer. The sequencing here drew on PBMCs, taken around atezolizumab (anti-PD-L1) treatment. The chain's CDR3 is CASSWQIANTGELFF. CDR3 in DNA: TGCGCCAGCAGTTGGCAGATCGCGAACACCGGGGAGCTGTTTTTT.